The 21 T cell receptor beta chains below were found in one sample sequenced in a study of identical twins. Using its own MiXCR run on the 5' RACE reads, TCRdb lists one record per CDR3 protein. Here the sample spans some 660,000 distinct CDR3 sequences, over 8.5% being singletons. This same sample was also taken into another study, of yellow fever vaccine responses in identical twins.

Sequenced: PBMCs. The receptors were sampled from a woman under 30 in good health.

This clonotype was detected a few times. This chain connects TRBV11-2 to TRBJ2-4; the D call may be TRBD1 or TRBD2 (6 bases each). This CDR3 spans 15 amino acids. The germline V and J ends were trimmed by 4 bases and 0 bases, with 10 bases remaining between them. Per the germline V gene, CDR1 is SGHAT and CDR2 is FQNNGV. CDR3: CASSYGGLAKNIQYF. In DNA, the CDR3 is TGTGCCAGCAGCTATGGGGGGCTAGCCAAAAACATTCAGTACTTC.

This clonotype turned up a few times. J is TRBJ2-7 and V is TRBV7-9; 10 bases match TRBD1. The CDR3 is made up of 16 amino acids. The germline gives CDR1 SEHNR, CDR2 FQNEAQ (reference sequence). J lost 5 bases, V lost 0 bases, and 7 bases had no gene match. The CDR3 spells CASSLAPDRGPNEQYF. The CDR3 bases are TGTGCCAGCAGCTTAGCTCCCGACAGGGGGCCCAACGAGCAGTACTTC.

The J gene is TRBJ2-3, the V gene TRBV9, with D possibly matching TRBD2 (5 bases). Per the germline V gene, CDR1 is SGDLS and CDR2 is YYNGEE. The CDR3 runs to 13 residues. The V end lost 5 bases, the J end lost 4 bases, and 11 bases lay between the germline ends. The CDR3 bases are TGTGCCAGCAGGGCGGGCGCGGCAGATACGCAGTATTTT. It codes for CASRAGAADTQYF. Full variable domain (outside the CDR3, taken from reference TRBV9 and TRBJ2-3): DSGVTQTPKHLITATGQRVTLRCSPRSGDLSVYWYQQSLDQGLQFLIQYYNGEERAKGNILERFSAQQFPDLHSELNLSSLELGDSALYFCASRAGAADTQYFGPGTRLTVL.

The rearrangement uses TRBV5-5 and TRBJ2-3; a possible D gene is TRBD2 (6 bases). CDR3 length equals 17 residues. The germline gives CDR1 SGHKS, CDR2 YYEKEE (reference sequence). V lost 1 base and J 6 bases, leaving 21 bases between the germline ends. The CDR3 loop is CASSLFPSGAQGDTQYF. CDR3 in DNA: TGTGCCAGCAGCTTGTTTCCGTCGGGAGCACAAGGGGATACGCAGTATTTT.

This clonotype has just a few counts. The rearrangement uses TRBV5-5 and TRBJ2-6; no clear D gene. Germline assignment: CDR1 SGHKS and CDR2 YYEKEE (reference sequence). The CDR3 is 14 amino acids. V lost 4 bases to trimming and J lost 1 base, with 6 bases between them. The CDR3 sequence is CASSRESGANVLTF. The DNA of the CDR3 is TGTGCCAGCAGCCGCGAATCTGGGGCCAACGTCCTGACTTTC.

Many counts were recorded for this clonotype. The CDR3 region is CSARAIFSPGTGISYNEQFF. The CDR3 DNA is TGCAGTGCTAGAGCAATTTTTTCTCCTGGGACAGGGATCTCCTACAATGAGCAGTTCTTC. V and J are TRBV20-1 and TRBJ2-1; 9 bases map to TRBD1. The germline CDR1 and CDR2 sequences are DFQATT and SNEGSKA (reference sequence). This CDR3 contains 20 residues. V trimming: 1 base; J trimming: 0 bases; junction bases outside the gene matches: 16.

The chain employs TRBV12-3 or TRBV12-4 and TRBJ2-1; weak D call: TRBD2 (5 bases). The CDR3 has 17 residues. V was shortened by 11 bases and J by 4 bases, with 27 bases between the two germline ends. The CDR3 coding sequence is TGTGCCTTCAGTTTAGCGCTGAATAGCGCAGTTTACAATGAGCAGTTCTTC. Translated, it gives CAFSLALNSAVYNEQFF.

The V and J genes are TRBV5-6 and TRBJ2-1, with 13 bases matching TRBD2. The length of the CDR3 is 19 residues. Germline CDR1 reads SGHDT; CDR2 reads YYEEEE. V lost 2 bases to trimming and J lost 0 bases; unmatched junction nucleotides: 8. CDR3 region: CASSLLTSGRASSYNEQFF. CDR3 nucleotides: TGTGCCAGCAGCTTACTAACTAGCGGGAGGGCCAGCTCCTACAATGAGCAGTTCTTC.

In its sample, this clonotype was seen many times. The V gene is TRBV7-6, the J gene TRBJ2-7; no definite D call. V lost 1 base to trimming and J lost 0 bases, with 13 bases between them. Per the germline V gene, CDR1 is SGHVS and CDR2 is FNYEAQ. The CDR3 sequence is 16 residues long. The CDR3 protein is CASSLGQMGSSYEQYF. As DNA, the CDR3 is TGTGCCAGCAGCTTAGGCCAGATGGGAAGCTCCTACGAGCAGTACTTC.

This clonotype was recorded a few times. The CDR3 reads CSDWQGSYNEQFF. CDR3 nucleotide sequence: TGCAGCGACTGGCAGGGGTCCTACAATGAGCAGTTCTTC. The chain uses TRBV29-1 and TRBJ2-1; D is possibly TRBD1 (6 bases). The ends were cut back, 7 bases at V and 1 base at J, with 11 bases in the middle. Germline V lookup: CDR1 SQVTM, CDR2 ANQGSEA. This CDR3 is built from 13 residues.

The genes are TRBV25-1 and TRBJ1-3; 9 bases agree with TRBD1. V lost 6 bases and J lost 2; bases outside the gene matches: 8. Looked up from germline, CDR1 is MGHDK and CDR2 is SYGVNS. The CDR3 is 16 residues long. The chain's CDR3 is CASRGGTGRAGNTIYF. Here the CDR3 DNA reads TGTGCCAGCAGGGGAGGGACAGGGAGGGCTGGAAACACCATATATTTT.

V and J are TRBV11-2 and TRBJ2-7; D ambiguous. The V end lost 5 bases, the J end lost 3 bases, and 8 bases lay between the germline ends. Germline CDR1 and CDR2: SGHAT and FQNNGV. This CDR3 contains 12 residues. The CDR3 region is CASSPAYYEQYF. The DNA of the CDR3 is TGTGCCAGCAGCCCAGCATACTACGAGCAGTACTTC.

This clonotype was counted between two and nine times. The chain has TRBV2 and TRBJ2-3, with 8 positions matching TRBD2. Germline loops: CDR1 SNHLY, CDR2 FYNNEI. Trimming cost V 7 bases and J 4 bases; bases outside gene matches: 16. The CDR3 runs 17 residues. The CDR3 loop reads CASTPVARTSRSDTQYF. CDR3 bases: TGTGCCAGCACCCCAGTCGCAAGGACTAGCCGGTCAGATACGCAGTATTTT.

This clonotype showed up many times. The CDR3 DNA is TGTGCCAGCAGTTACTACAGGGATGCTGAGCAGTTCTTC. Its protein is CASSYYRDAEQFF. J is TRBJ2-1 and V is TRBV6-5; weak D call: TRBD1 (6 bases). Deletions cut 1 base from V and 9 bases from J, with 10 bases between. CDR1 is MNHEY, CDR2 SVGAGI, per germline. This CDR3 is 13 amino acids long.

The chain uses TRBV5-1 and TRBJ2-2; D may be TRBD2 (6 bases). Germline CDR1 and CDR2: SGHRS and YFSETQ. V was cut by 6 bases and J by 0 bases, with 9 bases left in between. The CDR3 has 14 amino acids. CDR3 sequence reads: CASKAGTNTGELFF. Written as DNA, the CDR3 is TGCGCCAGCAAGGCGGGGACGAACACCGGGGAGCTGTTTTTT.

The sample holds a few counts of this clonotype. The CDR3 protein is CASSPEGFSSYEQYF. CDR3 DNA sequence: TGCGCCAGCAGCCCGGAAGGGTTTAGCTCCTACGAGCAGTACTTC. The chain combines TRBV5-1 with TRBJ2-7, with D uncertain. CDR1 and CDR2 from the germline V gene are SGHRS and YFSETQ. The CDR3 contains 15 residues. The ends were cut back, 4 bases at V and 0 bases at J, with 14 bases in the middle.

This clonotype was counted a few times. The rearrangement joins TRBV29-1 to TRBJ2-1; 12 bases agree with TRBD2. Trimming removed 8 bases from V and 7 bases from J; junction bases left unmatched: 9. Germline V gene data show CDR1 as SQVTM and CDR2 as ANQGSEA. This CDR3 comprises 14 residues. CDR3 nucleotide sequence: TGCAGCTCCCCCGGGACTAGCGGGTGGAATGAGCAGTTCTTC. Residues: CSSPGTSGWNEQFF.

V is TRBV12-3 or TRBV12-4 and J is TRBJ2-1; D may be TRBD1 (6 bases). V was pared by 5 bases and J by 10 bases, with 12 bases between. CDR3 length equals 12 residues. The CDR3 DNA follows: TGTGCCAGCAGTACTACAGGGAACGAGCAGTTCTTC. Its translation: CASSTTGNEQFF.

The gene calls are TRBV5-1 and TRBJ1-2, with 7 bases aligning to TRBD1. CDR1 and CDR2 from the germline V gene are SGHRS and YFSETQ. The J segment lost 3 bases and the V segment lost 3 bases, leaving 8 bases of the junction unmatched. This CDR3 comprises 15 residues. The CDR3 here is CASSSETGKDYGYTF. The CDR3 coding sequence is TGCGCCAGCAGCTCTGAGACAGGGAAGGACTATGGCTACACCTTC.

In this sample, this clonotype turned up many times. CDR3 bases: TGTGCCACCAGTGATCCCCGTCGGGGCAATGAGCAGTTCTTC. Its protein is CATSDPRRGNEQFF. V usage is TRBV24-1 and J usage is TRBJ2-1, with TRBD2 as a possible D gene (5 bases). V was cut by 3 bases and J by 6 bases, with 11 bases left in between. The germline V gene has CDR1 KGHDR and CDR2 SFDVKD. The CDR3 totals 14 residues.

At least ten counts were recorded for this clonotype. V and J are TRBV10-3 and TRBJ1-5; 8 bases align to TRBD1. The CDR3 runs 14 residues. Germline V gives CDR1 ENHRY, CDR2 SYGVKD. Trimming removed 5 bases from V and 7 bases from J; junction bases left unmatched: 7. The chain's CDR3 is CAISRTGQGQPQHF. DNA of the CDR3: TGTGCCATCAGTCGGACAGGACAGGGACAGCCCCAGCATTTT.